The rows below give T cell receptor beta chains drawn from one sample of a study of blood T cell repertoires in COVID-19. Some clones are missing from TCRdb's copy, which holds only in-frame ones; the method was immunoSEQ multiplex PCR. The data show about 83,000 clones, with approximately 80% seen just once and around 15% held by the top ten. The specimen sequenced was peripheral blood. The receptors stem from an elderly woman with acute or convalescent COVID-19. The CDR3 runs from the conserved cysteine through the conserved F or W. D genes are given only for firm matches. A row's size may be missing; if present it is once, few, many or a size class.

TRBV19	NA	NA	TRBJ1-1	CASSIQGITEAFF	TGTGCCAGTAGTATACAGGGAATCACTGAAGCTTTCTTT
TRBV6-1	NA	NA	TRBJ1-2	CASSEALAGYYGYTF	TGTGCCAGCAGTGAAGCGCTCGCAGGGTACTATGGCTACACCTTC
TRBV19	NA	NA	TRBJ1-6	CASSQTTASGRSPLHF	TGTGCCAGTAGTCAAACGACAGCCTCAGGTCGTTCACCCCTCCACTTT
TRBV28	NA	NA	TRBJ1-1	CASIWQLNTEAFF	TGTGCCAGCATATGGCAGTTGAACACTGAAGCTTTCTTT
TRBV11-2	TRBD1	NA	TRBJ1-2	CASSLVARGHGYTF	TGTGCCAGCAGCTTAGTGGCCAGGGGGCATGGCTACACCTTC
TRBV18	NA	few	TRBJ1-1	CASSPPGGVRTEAFF	TGTGCCAGCTCACCACCGGGAGGGGTTCGGACTGAAGCTTTCTTT
TRBV10-3	NA	NA	TRBJ2-2	CAISVREGDTGELFF	TGTGCCATCAGTGTCAGGGAGGGGGACACCGGGGAGCTGTTTTTT
TRBV6-5	NA	NA	TRBJ1-5	CASSHLGGNQPQHF	TGTGCCAGCAGCCACCTAGGCGGCAATCAGCCCCAGCATTTT
TRBV28	TRBD2	NA	TRBJ2-1	CASSPGGEGSYNEQFF	TGTGCCAGCAGTCCCGGGGGGGAAGGCTCCTACAATGAGCAGTTCTTC
TRBV27	NA	NA	TRBJ2-7	CASSPPWAATYEQYF	TGTGCCAGCAGTCCACCCTGGGCAGCAACCTACGAGCAGTACTTC
TRBV19	NA	NA	TRBJ1-3	CASKAPGFGNTIYF	TGTGCCAGTAAAGCTCCGGGGTTCGGAAACACCATATATTTT
TRBV11-1	NA	NA	TRBJ2-5	CASSFLTQGKGKTQYF	TGTGCCAGCAGCTTCCTCACTCAGGGGAAGGGAAAGACCCAGTACTTC
TRBV24-1	NA	NA	TRBJ1-2	CATSDFGTNYTF	TGTGCCACCAGTGATTTCGGGACAAACTACACCTTC
TRBV5-1	TRBD2	NA	TRBJ2-2	CASSLGGTSGGTGELFF	TGCGCCAGCAGCCTGGGAGGGACTAGCGGGGGCACCGGGGAGCTGTTTTTT
TRBV5-1	TRBD1	NA	TRBJ1-3	CASSLATGAGNTIYF	TGCGCCAGCAGCTTGGCGACAGGGGCGGGAAACACCATATATTTT
TRBV2	NA	NA	TRBJ1-1	CASRGEGSSEAFF	TGTGCCAGCAGGGGGGAGGGAAGCTCTGAAGCTTTCTTT
TRBV6-6	TRBD1	many	TRBJ1-6	CASSLGQGGGTYNSPLHF	TGTGCCAGCAGTCTGGGACAGGGAGGAGGGACCTATAATTCACCCCTCCACTTT
TRBV10-2	NA	NA	TRBJ2-1	CASSSVQGLGGQFF	TGCGCCAGCAGTTCAGTTCAGGGCTTAGGGGGGCAGTTCTTC
TRBV10-3	TRBD1	NA	TRBJ1-5	CAISDYRGHQPQHF	TGTGCCATCAGTGATTACAGGGGCCATCAGCCCCAGCATTTT
TRBV10-2	TRBD1	NA	TRBJ1-2	CASSDLDRSNYGYTF	TGCGCCAGCAGTGACCTGGACAGGTCTAACTATGGCTACACCTTC
TRBV6-6	TRBD1	NA	TRBJ1-4	CASSRRTGGSTNEKLFF	TGTGCCAGCAGCCGAAGGACAGGGGGGTCAACTAATGAAAAACTGTTTTTT
TRBV18	NA	NA	TRBJ2-5	CASSPEQATYQETQYF	TGTGCCAGCTCACCGGAACAGGCAACGTACCAAGAGACCCAGTACTTC
TRBV28	NA	NA	TRBJ2-7	CASSQALSYEQYF	TGTGCCAGCTCCCAGGCCTTATCCTACGAGCAGTACTTC
TRBV6-2/TRBV6-3	TRBD1	NA	TRBJ1-1	CASSRTGGPGGTEAFF	TGTGCCAGCAGTAGGACAGGGGGCCCCGGTGGCACTGAAGCTTTCTTT
TRBV5-1	TRBD2	NA	TRBJ2-7	CASRRLAGGSYEQYF	TGCGCCAGCAGGAGACTAGCGGGGGGCTCCTACGAGCAGTACTTC
TRBV4-1	NA	NA	TRBJ2-7	CASSQPGGSYEQYF	TGCGCCAGCAGCCAGCCCGGGGGATCCTACGAGCAGTACTTC
TRBV11-3	NA	NA	TRBJ1-2	CASSMPGVVYGYTF	TGTGCCAGCAGCATGCCCGGGGTCGTCTATGGCTACACCTTC
TRBV9	TRBD2	NA	TRBJ2-4	CASSVGTSGKNIQYF	TGTGCCAGCAGCGTCGGGACTAGCGGGAAAAACATTCAGTACTTC
TRBV7-3	NA	NA	TRBJ2-3	CASSPTGLSTDTQYF	TGTGCCAGCAGCCCCACTGGGCTTAGCACAGATACGCAGTATTTT
TRBV7-6	TRBD1	NA	TRBJ2-7	CASSLGADREHEQYF	TGTGCCAGCAGCTTAGGGGCGGACAGGGAGCACGAGCAGTACTTC
TRBV7-9	NA	NA	TRBJ2-5	CASESQGQSETQYF	TGTGCCAGCGAGTCACAGGGTCAATCGGAGACCCAGTACTTC
TRBV5-4	TRBD1	medium-sized	TRBJ1-4	CASSSNRGLNEKLFF	TGTGCCAGCAGCTCCAACAGGGGCCTTAATGAAAAACTGTTTTTT
TRBV25-1	NA	few	TRBJ2-2	CASRTPIGRELFF	TGTGCCAGCAGAACACCGATTGGCCGGGAGCTGTTTTTT
TRBV6-5	TRBD1	NA	TRBJ1-6	CASTNPTGSNSPLHF	TGTGCCAGCACCAATCCGACAGGGTCCAATTCACCCCTCCACTTT
TRBV5-1	TRBD2	NA	TRBJ2-3	CASSLDSGGAADTQYF	TGCGCCAGCAGCTTGGACAGCGGGGGGGCCGCAGATACGCAGTATTTT
TRBV7-8	NA	NA	TRBJ1-3	CASSPRQDSSGNTIYF	TGTGCCAGCAGCCCTAGACAGGATAGCTCTGGAAACACCATATATTTT